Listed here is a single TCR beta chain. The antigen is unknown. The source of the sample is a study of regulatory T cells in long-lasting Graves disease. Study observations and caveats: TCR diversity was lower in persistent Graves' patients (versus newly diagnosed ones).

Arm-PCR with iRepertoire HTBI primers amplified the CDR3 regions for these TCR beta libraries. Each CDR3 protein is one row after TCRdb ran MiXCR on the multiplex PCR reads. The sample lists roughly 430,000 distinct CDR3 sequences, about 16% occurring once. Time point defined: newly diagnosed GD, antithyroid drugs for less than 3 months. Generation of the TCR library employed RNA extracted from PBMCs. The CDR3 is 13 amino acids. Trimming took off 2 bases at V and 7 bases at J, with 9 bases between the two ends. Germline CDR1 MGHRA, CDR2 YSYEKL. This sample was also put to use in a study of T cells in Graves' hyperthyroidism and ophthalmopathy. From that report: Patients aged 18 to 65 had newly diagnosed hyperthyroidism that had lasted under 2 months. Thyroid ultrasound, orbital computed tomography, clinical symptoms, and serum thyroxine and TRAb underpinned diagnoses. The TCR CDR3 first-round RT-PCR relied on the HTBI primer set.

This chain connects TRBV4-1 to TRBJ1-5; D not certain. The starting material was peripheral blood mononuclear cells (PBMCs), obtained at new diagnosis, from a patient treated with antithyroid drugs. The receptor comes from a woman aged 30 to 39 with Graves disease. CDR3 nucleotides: TGCGCCAGCAGCCAATCTCTGTCACAGCCCCAGCATTTT. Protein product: CASSQSLSQPQHF.